The 21 T cell receptor beta chains given below trace back to one sample, sequenced in a study of control samples from healthy donors and cancer patients. This table comes from immunoSEQ multiplex PCR, and its TCRdb copy is limited to in-frame clones, with some not included. Seen here are roughly 120,000 clones, about 88% observed once, and the top ten hold roughly 3.1%. The sample consisted of blood. Receptor source: a man aged 50 to 60 in good health.

The V call is TRBV19, the J call TRBJ2-5, with 10 bases identical to TRBD1. The CDR3 loop spans 14 amino acids. The germline V gene encodes CDR1 LNHDA and CDR2 SQIVND (reference sequence). With V trimmed by 6 bases and J by 4 bases, 5 bases remained unmatched. The DNA of the CDR3 is TGTGCCAGTAGCGACAGGGGGCGCGGAGAGACCCAGTACTTC. Its translation: CASSDRGRGETQYF.

This rearrangement joins TRBV9 to TRBJ2-5; maybe TRBD2 (6 bases). Germline V CDR1 and CDR2: SGDLS, YYNGEE. V gave up 4 bases and J gave up 2 bases, with 27 bases separating them. CDR3 length equals 19 residues. This CDR3 reads CASSTRSGAATIGQETQYF. The CDR3 DNA sequence: TGTGCCAGCAGCACCCGATCGGGAGCAGCGACTATCGGGCAAGAGACCCAGTACTTC.

The V call is TRBV12-3 or TRBV12-4, the J call TRBJ1-6; tentative D call: TRBD1 (6 bases). The length of the CDR3 is 13 residues. Between the trimmed V and J ends, which lost 6 bases and 14 bases, there was a span of 17 bases. The CDR3 is CASRSPGQRTLHF. In nucleotides, the CDR3 is TGTGCCAGCAGATCTCCGGGACAACGGACCCTCCACTTT.

The rearrangement uses TRBV6-1 and TRBJ2-2; D remains ambiguous. Germline values: CDR1 MNHNS, CDR2 SASEGT. Trimming pared 2 bases from V and 4 bases from J, leaving 8 bases between. This CDR3 comprises 14 residues. The CDR3 nucleotides are TGTGCCAGCAGTGAACTACAAAGCACCGGGGAGCTGTTTTTT. Its translation is CASSELQSTGELFF.

The V call is TRBV11-3, the J call TRBJ2-7, with TRBD2 matching over 10 bases. V lost 6 bases and J lost 4; bases outside the gene matches: 6. Germline V gene sequence: CDR1 SGHNT, CDR2 YENEEA. The CDR3 spans 14 residues. CDR3 nucleotide sequence: TGTGCCAGCAGTCGGACTAGCGGAGGGTACGAGCAGTACTTC. Encoded protein: CASSRTSGGYEQYF.

The chain carries TRBV28 and TRBJ2-3, with 11 bases matching TRBD2. CDR3 size: 16 residues. Trimming cost V 6 bases and J 9 bases; bases outside gene matches: 14. Germline CDR1 and CDR2: MDHEN and SYDVKM. The CDR3 spells CASSPTLAGGPETQYF. The CDR3 coding sequence is TGTGCCAGCAGCCCAACCCTAGCGGGGGGCCCTGAGACGCAGTATTTT.

This clone came up once. The chain links TRBV3-1 (or the pseudogene TRBV3-2) to TRBJ2-1; the match to TRBD2 covers 15 bases. Germline V lookup: CDR1 LGHDT, CDR2 YNNKEL (reference sequence). This CDR3 contains 16 residues. Losses at the gene ends were 5 bases for V and 7 bases for J; bases not matched to a gene: 6. CDR3 sequence (DNA): TGTGCCAGCAGCTTGGGACTAGCGGGGGGCGGGAATGAGCAGTTCTTC. Translation: CASSLGLAGGGNEQFF.

The genes are TRBV6-5 and TRBJ1-4; the match to TRBD1 covers 7 bases. V gave up 6 bases and J gave up 6 bases; unmatched junction bases: 4. The length of the CDR3 is 13 residues. The germline V gene encodes CDR1 MNHEY and CDR2 SVGAGI. The CDR3 DNA reads TGTGCCAGCAGAACGCAGGGGGATGAAAAACTGTTTTTT. Translating gives CASRTQGDEKLFF.

In this sample, this clone turned up a few times. The chain joins TRBV29-1 to TRBJ2-2, with D perhaps given as TRBD1 or TRBD2 (5 bases each). CDR3 length: 12 residues. V was shortened by 4 bases and J by 6 bases, with 9 bases between the two germline ends. Germline V gene lookup returns CDR1 SQVTM and CDR2 ANQGSEA. Here the CDR3 reads CSVVRDAGELFF. In DNA form, the CDR3 reads TGCAGCGTTGTTCGGGACGCCGGGGAGCTGTTTTTT.

The V gene is TRBV3-1 (or the pseudogene TRBV3-2), the J gene TRBJ1-6; D unclear. CDR1 LGHDT and CDR2 YNNKEL come from the germline V gene (reference sequence). The CDR3 consists of 18 residues. The V gene lost 0 bases and the J gene lost 2 bases, with 14 bases spanning the gap. CDR3 sequence: CASSQEVWGGPYNSPLHF. In DNA form, the CDR3 reads TGTGCCAGCAGCCAAGAGGTATGGGGTGGCCCCTATAATTCACCCCTCCACTTT.

The rearrangement joins TRBV28 to TRBJ1-1; D is ambiguous. Per the germline V gene, CDR1 is MDHEN and CDR2 is SYDVKM. Trimming took 4 bases from V and 1 from J, leaving 10 bases between them. The CDR3 extends over 14 amino acids. The CDR3 reads CASSYPRRNTEAFF. The CDR3 DNA follows: TGTGCCAGCAGTTATCCGCGTCGGAACACTGAAGCTTTCTTT.

This chain connects TRBV5-4 to TRBJ2-1, with TRBD1 matching over 9 bases. The CDR3 is made up of 15 amino acids. J gave up 2 bases and V 5 bases, and 5 bases lay outside the gene matches. CDR1 and CDR2 from the germline V gene are SGHNT and YYREEE (reference sequence). Written as DNA, the CDR3 is TGTGCCAGCAGACTCACAGGGGGCACCTACAATGAGCAGTTCTTC. Translation gives CASRLTGGTYNEQFF.

This clone was detected once. This chain links TRBV28 with TRBJ2-7, with D uncertain. V was clipped by 3 bases and J by 2 bases, with 17 bases between them. This CDR3 comprises 16 residues. Per the germline V gene, CDR1 is MDHEN and CDR2 is SYDVKM. CDR3 nucleotide sequence: TGTGCCAGCAGTTTTGTTCTAATAAGTAGGACCTACGAGCAGTACTTC. This codes for CASSFVLISRTYEQYF. The full variable domain, completed using reference TRBV28 and TRBJ2-7, is DVKVTQSSRYLVKRTGEKVFLECVQDMDHENMFWYRQDPGLGLRLIYFSYDVKMKEKGDIPEGYSVSREKKERFSLILESASTNQTSMYLCASSFVLISRTYEQYFGPGTRLTVT.

The genes are TRBV3-1 (or the pseudogene TRBV3-2) and TRBJ2-4; D call uncertain. Trimming shortened V by 3 bases and J by 0 bases, and 9 bases separated the two germline ends. Per the germline V gene, CDR1 is LGHDT and CDR2 is YNNKEL (reference sequence). This CDR3 is 15 amino acids long. As DNA, the CDR3 is TGTGCCAGCAGCCAGGGCGGTGTAGCCAAAAACATTCAGTACTTC. As protein: CASSQGGVAKNIQYF.

V is TRBV9 and J is TRBJ2-7, with D perhaps being TRBD1 or TRBD2 (5 bases each). This CDR3 is built from 15 residues. Trimming stripped 0 bases from V and 0 bases from J, with 10 bases between. Germline V gene data show CDR1 as SGDLS and CDR2 as YYNGEE. As DNA, the CDR3 is TGTGCCAGCAGCGTAGCCCCGGGGACCTCCTACGAGCAGTACTTC. This gives the protein CASSVAPGTSYEQYF.

The chain uses TRBV30 and TRBJ2-5; D is unclear. CDR1 GTSNPN and CDR2 SVGIG come from the germline V gene (reference sequence). The CDR3 totals 13 residues. Trimming stripped 0 bases from V and 5 bases from J, with 10 bases between. The chain's CDR3 is CAWSVGSGETQYF. The CDR3 DNA reads as TGTGCCTGGAGTGTAGGCAGTGGTGAGACCCAGTACTTC.

The J gene is TRBJ1-1, the V gene TRBV20-1; D is perhaps TRBD1 (5 bases). Trimming pared 6 bases from V and 5 bases from J, leaving 10 bases between. This CDR3 region has 11 residues. Germline CDR1 DFQATT, CDR2 SNEGSKA (reference sequence). CDR3 coding DNA: TGCAGTGCCGCGCGGGGGACTGAAGCTTTCTTT. It translates to CSAARGTEAFF.

The V and J genes are TRBV28 and TRBJ1-5; perhaps TRBD1 as D (5 bases). The CDR3 totals 14 residues. Trimming took 3 bases from V and 4 from J, leaving 10 bases between them. CDR1 and CDR2 (germline): MDHEN, SYDVKM. Here the CDR3 reads CASSFAGVNQPQHF. The DNA of the CDR3 is TGTGCCAGCAGTTTTGCGGGGGTTAATCAGCCCCAGCATTTT.

The V and J genes are TRBV18 and TRBJ2-7; TRBD1 aligns across 7 bases. The CDR3 contains 15 residues. From germline, CDR1 is KGHSH and CDR2 LQKENI. The junction had 8 bases not matched to a gene; V was cut back by 6 bases and J by 0 bases. The CDR3 loop reads CASSPRQGSSYEQYF. The CDR3 DNA reads TGTGCCAGCTCGCCCCGACAGGGCAGCTCCTACGAGCAGTACTTC.

V and J are TRBV6-1 and TRBJ2-1; the D gene is possibly TRBD1 (6 bases). Germline CDR1 and CDR2: MNHNS and SASEGT. The CDR3 is 16 amino acids. V dropped 3 bases and J dropped 0 bases, with 12 bases sitting between them. DNA of the CDR3: TGTGCCAGCAGTGAGAAAATAGGGGGCTCCTACAATGAGCAGTTCTTC. Amino acid sequence: CASSEKIGGSYNEQFF.

In DNA form, the CDR3 reads TGTGCCAGCAGTCTCTCCGGGGGGCGTGGCTACACCTTC. It encodes CASSLSGGRGYTF. V gene TRBV6-5 combines with J gene TRBJ1-2; D possibly corresponds to TRBD1 (6 bases). There are 13 residues in the CDR3. The germline V gene has CDR1 MNHEY and CDR2 SVGAGI. V gave up 5 bases and J gave up 7 bases, with 14 bases separating them.